What follows describes a single T cell receptor beta chain. Repertoires were generated with immunoSEQ multiplex PCR, while TCRdb's copy carries only in-frame clones and drops some. The sample lists approximately 360,000 clones; roughly 90% were seen once. This specimen comes from a study of blood T cell repertoires in COVID-19. This CDR3 is 15 amino acids long. V shed 2 bases, J shed 6 bases, and the junction held 7 bases outside the gene matches. Looked up from germline, CDR1 is MNHEY and CDR2 is SVGAGI. The sequenced sample consisted of peripheral blood. The chain joins TRBV6-5 to TRBJ2-1, with 7 bases identical to TRBD1. This sequence was found in a middle-aged man with acute or convalescent COVID-19. CDR3 loop: CASSYRDTGVNEQFF. The CDR3 DNA reads TGTGCCAGCAGTTACCGAGACACAGGGGTCAATGAGCAGTTCTTC.